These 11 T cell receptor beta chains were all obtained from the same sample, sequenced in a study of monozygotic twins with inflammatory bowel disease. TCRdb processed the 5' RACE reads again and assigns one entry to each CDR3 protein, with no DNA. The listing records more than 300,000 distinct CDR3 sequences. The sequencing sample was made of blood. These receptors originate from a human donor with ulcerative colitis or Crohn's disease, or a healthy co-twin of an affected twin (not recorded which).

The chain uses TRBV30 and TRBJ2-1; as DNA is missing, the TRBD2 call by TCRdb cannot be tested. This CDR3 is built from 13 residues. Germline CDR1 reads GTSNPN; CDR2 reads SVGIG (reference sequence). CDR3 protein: CAWTLAGVGEQFF.

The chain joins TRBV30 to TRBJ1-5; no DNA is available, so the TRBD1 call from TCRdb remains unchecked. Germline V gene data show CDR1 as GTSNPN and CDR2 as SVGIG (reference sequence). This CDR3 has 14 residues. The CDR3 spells CAWSPRDRGQPQHF. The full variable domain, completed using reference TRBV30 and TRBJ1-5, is SQTIHQWPATLVQPVGSPLSLECTVEGTSNPNLYWYRQAAGRGLQLLFYSVGIGQISSEVPQNLSASRPQDRQFILSSKKLLLSDSGFYLCAWSPRDRGQPQHFGDGTRLSIL.

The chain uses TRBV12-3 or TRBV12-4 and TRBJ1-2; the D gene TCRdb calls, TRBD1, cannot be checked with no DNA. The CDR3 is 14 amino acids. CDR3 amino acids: CASSPGTGGYGYTF.

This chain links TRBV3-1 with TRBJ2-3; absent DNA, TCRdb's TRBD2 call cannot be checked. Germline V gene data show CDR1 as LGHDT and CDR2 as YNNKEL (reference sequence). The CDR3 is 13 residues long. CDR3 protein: CASSQTSGNRQYF.

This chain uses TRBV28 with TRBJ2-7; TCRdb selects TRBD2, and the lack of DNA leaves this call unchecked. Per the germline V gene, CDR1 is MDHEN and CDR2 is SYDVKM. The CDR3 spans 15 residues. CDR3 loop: CASTAWGAGAFEQYF. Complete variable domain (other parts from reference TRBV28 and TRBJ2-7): DVKVTQSSRYLVKRTGEKVFLECVQDMDHENMFWYRQDPGLGLRLIYFSYDVKMKEKGDIPEGYSVSREKKERFSLILESASTNQTSMYLCASTAWGAGAFEQYFGPGTRLTVT.

Here the CDR3 reads CSVEDPLAANTDTQYF. The chain is built from TRBV29-1 and TRBJ2-3; TCRdb gives TRBD2 as the D gene, but with no DNA this cannot be confirmed. Germline CDR1 is SQVTM and CDR2 is ANQGSEA. The CDR3 loop spans 16 amino acids.

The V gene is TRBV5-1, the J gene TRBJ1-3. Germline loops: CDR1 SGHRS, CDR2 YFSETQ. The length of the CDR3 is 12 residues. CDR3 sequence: CASSFTGNTIYF.

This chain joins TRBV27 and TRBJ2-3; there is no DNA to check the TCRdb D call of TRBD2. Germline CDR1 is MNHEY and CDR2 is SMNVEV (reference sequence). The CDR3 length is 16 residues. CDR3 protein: CASSRTTSGSTDTQYF.

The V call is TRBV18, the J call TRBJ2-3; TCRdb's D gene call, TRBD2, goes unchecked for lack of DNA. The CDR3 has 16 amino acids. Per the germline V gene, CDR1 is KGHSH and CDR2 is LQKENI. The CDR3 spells CASIPIAGLVTDTQYF.

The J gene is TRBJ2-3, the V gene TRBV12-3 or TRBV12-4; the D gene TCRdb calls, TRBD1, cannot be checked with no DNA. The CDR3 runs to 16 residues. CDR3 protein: CASSLFWGPSTDTQYF.

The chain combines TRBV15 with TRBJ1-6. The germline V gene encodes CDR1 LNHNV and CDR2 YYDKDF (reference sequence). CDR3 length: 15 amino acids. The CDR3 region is CATSRDKGYGSPLHF.